Each of the 10 T cell receptor beta chains below was sequenced from the same sample in a study of breast tumors, draining lymph nodes, adjacent tissues. Axillary draining lymph nodes of breast cancer patients supplied the node samples. TCRdb reprocessed the multiplex PCR reads via MiXCR and lists one record per CDR3 protein. The sample has 180,000 or so distinct CDR3 sequences; around 33% are singletons. The sample consisted of axillary lymph node tissue. The receptors stem from a female donor with breast cancer. Some clones in this sample may be carry-over from other donors' samples.

This clonotype was found many times. The rearrangement uses TRBV6-6 and TRBJ2-7; perhaps TRBD1 as D (6 bases). This CDR3 spans 16 amino acids. The germline CDR1 and CDR2 sequences are MNHNY and SVGAGI (reference sequence). Trimming shortened V by 6 bases and J by 0 bases, and 18 bases separated the two germline ends. CDR3 region: CASSYRTDNPSYEQYF. CDR3 sequence (DNA): TGTGCCAGCAGCTATCGGACAGACAACCCCTCCTACGAGCAGTACTTC.

This clonotype appeared many times. V gene TRBV30 combines with J gene TRBJ2-7; D uncertain. In germline, CDR1 is GTSNPN, CDR2 SVGIG (reference sequence). The CDR3 length is 12 residues. Trimming took 1 base from V and 4 from J, leaving 8 bases between them. CDR3: CAWSDVFYEQYF. The CDR3 DNA sequence: TGTGCCTGGAGTGACGTCTTTTACGAGCAGTACTTC.

There are many counts of this clonotype. The chain is built from TRBV10-1 and TRBJ2-7, with D perhaps matching TRBD1 or TRBD2 (5 bases each). There are 15 residues in the CDR3. V lost 4 bases and J 7 bases, leaving 20 bases between the germline ends. Germline CDR1 is WNHNN and CDR2 is SYGVQD (reference sequence). The CDR3 reads CASSGSGPSPGEQYF. In nucleotides, the CDR3 is TGCGCCAGCAGTGGATCGGGACCCAGCCCGGGGGAGCAGTACTTC.

Only one count was recorded for this clonotype. The CDR3 loop is CASSLRTAGSGNTIYF. The CDR3 bases are TGCGCCAGCAGCTTACGGACAGCGGGCTCTGGAAACACCATATATTTT. The chain uses TRBV5-1 and TRBJ1-3; a weak D match, TRBD1 (6 bases). V lost 2 bases and J 0 bases, leaving 12 bases between the germline ends. The CDR3 runs 16 residues. CDR1 is SGHRS and CDR2 is YFSETQ in the germline V gene.

Many counts were recorded for this clonotype. The chain has TRBV6-2 or TRBV6-3 and TRBJ2-1; a possible D gene is TRBD2 (5 bases). The CDR3 extends over 16 amino acids. Trimming removed 2 bases at V and 0 bases at J, with 11 bases between. CDR1 is MNHEY, CDR2 SVGEGT, per germline. The CDR3 DNA follows: TGTGCCAGCAGTTACACAGACTACAGCTCCTACAATGAGCAGTTCTTC. It encodes CASSYTDYSSYNEQFF.

This clonotype was detected ten times or more. V is TRBV9 and J is TRBJ2-3, with D tentatively TRBD2 (6 bases). The CDR3 has 15 residues. Germline-derived CDR1 and CDR2 are SGDLS and YYNGEE. The ends were cut back, 4 bases at V and 4 bases at J, with 16 bases in the middle. Here the CDR3 reads CASSLQAGSPDTQYF. The CDR3 DNA follows: TGTGCCAGCAGCCTTCAGGCGGGATCACCAGATACGCAGTATTTT.

The chain employs TRBV5-1 and TRBJ2-1, with 11 bases aligning to TRBD1. This CDR3 contains 17 residues. V gave up 4 bases and J gave up 0 bases; unmatched junction bases: 6. Looked up from germline, CDR1 is SGHRS and CDR2 is YFSETQ. The CDR3 bases are TGCGCCAGCAGCCAAGGACAGGGGGCCTCCTCCTACAATGAGCAGTTCTTC. This codes for CASSQGQGASSYNEQFF.

This clonotype is medium-sized by share. This chain links TRBV2 with TRBJ1-4; 10 nucleotides match TRBD1. CDR1 and CDR2 (germline): SNHLY, FYNNEI. The CDR3 is made up of 15 amino acids. Trimming at V came to 5 bases and at J to 6 bases, leaving 6 bases not matched to a gene. The CDR3 loop reads CASSKTGTGDEKLFF. For the CDR3, the DNA is TGTGCCAGCAGTAAAACCGGGACAGGGGATGAAAAACTGTTTTTT.

This clonotype was recorded many times. The V gene is TRBV30, the J gene TRBJ2-3; D might be TRBD1 or TRBD2, each matching 5 bases. V shed 3 bases and J shed 11 bases, with 15 bases lying between them. The CDR3 length is 12 residues. Germline V gene data show CDR1 as GTSNPN and CDR2 as SVGIG (reference sequence). The CDR3 region has the DNA TGTGCCTGGAGCCCCGGGGCCGGAGGGCAGTATTTT. It specifies CAWSPGAGGQYF.

The rearrangement links TRBV20-1 to TRBJ2-5; TRBD1 matches at 11 bases. Looked up from germline, CDR1 is DFQATT and CDR2 is SNEGSKA (reference sequence). The CDR3 extends over 16 amino acids. The V gene end was trimmed by 5 bases and the J gene end by 2 bases; junction bases not matched to a gene: 10. In DNA form, the CDR3 reads TGCAGTGCTCTGTCCCGGGACAGGGGGTTGCAAGAGACCCAGTACTTC. This gives the protein CSALSRDRGLQETQYF.